A selection of T cell receptor beta chains follows, all from one sample in a study of blood T cell repertoires in COVID-19. Here immunoSEQ multiplex PCR was the method, and the copy in TCRdb shows in-frame clones only, minus some. The table lists roughly 220,000 clones, about 86% of them singletons. The sample consisted of peripheral blood. The source of these receptors is a woman in her 50s with COVID-19, enrolled during active disease. The CDR3 runs from the conserved cysteine through the conserved F or W. A D gene is named only where the DNA matches it firmly.

D gene	V gene	J gene	CDR3 length	CDR3 protein	CDR3 DNA
TRBD1	TRBV7-8	TRBJ1-6	15	CASSLPRTGRSPLHF	TGTGCCAGCAGCTTACCCCGGACAGGGAGGTCACCCCTCCACTTT
TRBD2	TRBV5-6	TRBJ2-1	16	CASSLLAGGLTVEQFF	TGTGCCAGCAGCTTGCTAGCGGGGGGACTAACCGTCGAGCAGTTCTTC
NA	TRBV19	TRBJ1-2	15	CASSFSRGPNYGYTF	TGTGCCAGTAGTTTCTCCCGGGGTCCGAACTATGGCTACACCTTC
NA	TRBV28	TRBJ1-2	14	CASKGDIEGDGYTF	TGTGCCAGTAAAGGGGACATTGAAGGGGATGGCTACACCTTC
NA	TRBV4-1	TRBJ1-1	14	CASSQDRASSEAFF	TGCGCCAGCAGCCAAGACCGAGCTAGCAGTGAAGCTTTCTTT
NA	TRBV5-1	TRBJ1-6	14	CASSLGPRGSPLHF	TGCGCCAGCAGCTTGGGACCTAGGGGTTCACCCCTCCACTTT
NA	TRBV19	TRBJ1-3	16	CASRDQQGRTGNTIYF	TGTGCCAGTAGGGACCAACAGGGTAGGACTGGAAACACCATATATTTT
TRBD2	TRBV19	TRBJ2-3	16	CASSIIRGLASDTQYF	TGTGCCAGTAGTATCATCAGAGGACTAGCGTCAGATACGCAGTATTTT
NA	TRBV27	TRBJ1-5	13	CASSLGGRQPQHF	TGTGCCAGCAGTTTAGGAGGGAGGCAGCCCCAGCATTTT
TRBD1	TRBV27	TRBJ1-6	19	CASREVRDRTSSYNSPLHF	TGTGCCAGCAGAGAAGTACGGGACAGGACAAGCTCCTATAATTCACCCCTCCACTTT